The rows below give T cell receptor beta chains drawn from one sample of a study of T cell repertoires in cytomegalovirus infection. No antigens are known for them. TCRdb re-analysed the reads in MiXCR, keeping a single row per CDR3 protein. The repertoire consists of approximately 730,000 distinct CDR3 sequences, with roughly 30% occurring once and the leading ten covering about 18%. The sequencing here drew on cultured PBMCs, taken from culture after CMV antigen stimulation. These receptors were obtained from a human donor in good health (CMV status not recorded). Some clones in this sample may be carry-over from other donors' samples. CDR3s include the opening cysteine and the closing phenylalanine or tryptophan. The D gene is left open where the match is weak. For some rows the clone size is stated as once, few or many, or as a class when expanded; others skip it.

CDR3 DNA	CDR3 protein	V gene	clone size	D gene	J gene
TGTGCCAGCAGGACCTACGGGGCTTCGGGCGAGCAGTACTTC	CASRTYGASGEQYF	TRBV6-5	once	NA	TRBJ2-7
TGTGCCAGCAGCTCCGGACAGGGGACAACTAATGAAAAACTGTTTTTT	CASSSGQGTTNEKLFF	TRBV7-9	NA	TRBD1	TRBJ1-4
TGTGCCAGCGGGGGGACTAGCCGGATGGGAGGGGCCAACGTCCTGACTTTC	CASGGTSRMGGANVLTF	TRBV27	NA	TRBD2	TRBJ2-6
TGCAGTGCCAAGACAGGGGGTGGAGGACAGCCCCAGCATTTT	CSAKTGGGGQPQHF	TRBV20-1	few	TRBD1	TRBJ1-5
TGTGCCAGCAGCTTCTCCGCGGCGGGGGGAGCCTACGAGCAGTACTTC	CASSFSAAGGAYEQYF	TRBV7-2	many	TRBD2	TRBJ2-7
TGCAGTGCTAGGGTGGGACGGGCGGGAAGTTACAATGAGCAGTTCTTC	CSARVGRAGSYNEQFF	TRBV20-1	NA	NA	TRBJ2-1
TGTGCCAGTGGGATCTCTGGAAACACCATATATTTT	CASGISGNTIYF	TRBV6-6	NA	NA	TRBJ1-3
TGTGCCAGCAGCTTGGGCACTCCCCCAAGTGACCAGTACTTC	CASSLGTPPSDQYF	TRBV5-4	NA	NA	TRBJ2-5
NA	CSATNDRVGGGIVSGFF	TRBV20-1	NA	NA	TRBJ2-1
TGTGCCAGCAGCGTATCCGGGACTAGACAGTACGAGCAGTACTTC	CASSVSGTRQYEQYF	TRBV7-2	many	TRBD2	TRBJ2-7
TGTGCCAGTAGTAAAAACGGACTATGGAATGAGCAGTTCTTC	CASSKNGLWNEQFF	TRBV19	few	NA	TRBJ2-1
TGTGCCAGCAGTGAAAGAATGCTCCGTACGCAGTATTTT	CASSERMLRTQYF	TRBV6-1	NA	NA	TRBJ2-3
TGTGCCAGCTACCCCGAGAGGACGGCCCGCGAGCAGTACTTC	CASYPERTAREQYF	TRBV2	NA	NA	TRBJ2-7
TGTGCCAGCTCACCACGGACAACCTACGAGCAGTACTTC	CASSPRTTYEQYF	TRBV18	NA	NA	TRBJ2-7
TGCGCCAGCCCCCTAGTGAATGACAACAGGGGGCTCCAGAAAAAGACCCAGTACTTC	CASPLVNDNRGLQKKTQYF	TRBV5-1	NA	TRBD1	TRBJ2-5
TGTGCCAGCAGCTCCTACACGGGACTAGCGGGAGGGCAAGATACGCAGTATTTT	CASSSYTGLAGGQDTQYF	TRBV11-2	few	TRBD2	TRBJ2-3
TGTGCCAGCAGTCAGCCCGGGGATACGCAGTATTTT	CASSQPGDTQYF	TRBV7-2	many	NA	TRBJ2-3
TGTGCCAGCGCCCCTTCTGGAAACACCATATATTTT	CASAPSGNTIYF	TRBV25-1	NA	NA	TRBJ1-3
TGTGCCAGCAGCTTGCGGGGGGGCGGGCGGGAGCAGTTCTTC	CASSLRGGGREQFF	TRBV7-6	few	TRBD2	TRBJ2-1
TGTGCCAGCAGTTCCCCTGCCACCTACGAGCAGTACTTC	CASSSPATYEQYF	TRBV6-1	NA	NA	TRBJ2-7
TGTGCCAGCAGTATAGCTGGAGGGAGGGATGAGCAGTTCTTC	CASSIAGGRDEQFF	TRBV6-2/TRBV6-3	once	TRBD2	TRBJ2-1
TGTGCCAGCTCAGGAGGCGGGGATGAGCAGTTCTTC	CASSGGGDEQFF	TRBV6-2/TRBV6-3	many	NA	TRBJ2-1
TGTGCCAGCAGCTTCCCCAGAGGGGACTACACTGAAGCTTTCTTT	CASSFPRGDYTEAFF	TRBV7-6	many	NA	TRBJ1-1
TGTGCCAGCAGCTCACAACTGACAGGGGACTACGAGCAGTACTTC	CASSSQLTGDYEQYF	TRBV5-4	few	TRBD1	TRBJ2-7
TGTGCCAGCAGCTTGGTGGGGCACAACTACAATGAGCAGTTCTTC	CASSLVGHNYNEQFF	TRBV5-4	few	NA	TRBJ2-1
TGTGCCAGCAGCTCCAGGCGGAAGGGGACTAGGGGGTCCGAGCAGTACTTC	CASSSRRKGTRGSEQYF	TRBV5-6	few	TRBD2	TRBJ2-7